This entry lists 31 T cell receptor beta chains sequenced from one sample in a study of blood T cell repertoires in COVID-19. Using immunoSEQ multiplex PCR, the repertoire was profiled, and TCRdb retains in-frame clones only, with some absent. The repertoire has under 300,000 clones, 65% to 90% of them found once; the top ten carry around 2.4%. Specimen: peripheral blood. These receptors were obtained from a man in his forties or fifties who had recovered from COVID-19.

The chain joins TRBV9 to TRBJ2-7; 7 nucleotides agree with TRBD2. J gave up 11 bases and V 3 bases, and 8 bases lay outside the gene matches. CDR3 size: 12 residues. Germline CDR1 reads SGDLS; CDR2 reads YYNGEE. DNA for the CDR3: TGTGCCAGCAGCGAGGGTAGCGGGCCGAAGTACTTC. As protein: CASSEGSGPKYF.

The rearrangement joins TRBV27 to TRBJ2-2; D possibly corresponds to TRBD1 (6 bases). The CDR3 has 15 amino acids. V lost 8 bases and J lost 0, with 13 bases in between. The germline gives CDR1 MNHEY, CDR2 SMNVEV (reference sequence). The CDR3 reads CASRLEGANTGELFF. The CDR3 DNA is TGTGCCAGCCGTCTAGAGGGGGCGAACACCGGGGAGCTGTTTTTT.

CDR3 residues: CASSLYPTNEQFF. CDR3 nucleotides: TGTGCCAGCAGTTTATACCCCACAAATGAGCAGTTCTTC. The rearrangement joins TRBV7-9 to TRBJ2-1; D not resolved. In germline, CDR1 is SEHNR, CDR2 FQNEAQ (reference sequence). Deletions cut 6 bases from V and 7 bases from J, with 13 bases between. CDR3 length: 13 amino acids.

The chain couples TRBV5-8 to TRBJ1-2, with D tentatively TRBD1 (5 bases). In germline, CDR1 is SGHTS, CDR2 YDEGEE. The CDR3 covers 11 residues. With 9 bases removed from V and 1 base from J, the gap between germline ends came to 7 bases. The CDR3 nucleotides are TGTGCCAACCAGGGTAACTATGGCTACACCTTC. It codes for CANQGNYGYTF.

The chain links TRBV12-3 or TRBV12-4 to TRBJ1-2; D not resolved. The CDR3 spans 12 residues. V lost 5 bases and J 1 base, leaving 5 bases between the germline ends. The CDR3 is CASSGHNYGYTF. Written as DNA, the CDR3 is TGTGCCAGCAGTGGCCATAACTATGGCTACACCTTC.

V gene TRBV10-3 combines with J gene TRBJ1-5; D might be TRBD1 (5 bases). V dropped 8 bases and J dropped 6 bases, with 14 bases sitting between them. The CDR3 sequence is 13 residues long. From germline, CDR1 is ENHRY and CDR2 SYGVKD. CDR3 nucleotide sequence: TGTGCCATCGGCTCGGGGGGACCTCAGCCCCAGCATTTT. Translation gives CAIGSGGPQPQHF.

This sequence joins TRBV7-9 and TRBJ2-1; D may be TRBD2 (6 bases). CDR3 length equals 14 residues. The V gene lost 0 bases and the J gene lost 5 bases, with 8 bases spanning the gap. Per the germline V gene, CDR1 is SEHNR and CDR2 is FQNEAQ (reference sequence). The CDR3 sequence is CASSLAGEDNEQFF. CDR3 coding DNA: TGTGCCAGCAGCTTAGCTGGGGAGGACAATGAGCAGTTCTTC.

This chain links TRBV6-5 with TRBJ2-1, with D tentatively TRBD2 (5 bases). This CDR3 has 13 amino acids. Trimming shortened V by 6 bases and J by 1 base, and 7 bases separated the two germline ends. Looked up from germline, CDR1 is MNHEY and CDR2 is SVGAGI. CDR3 in DNA: TGTGCCAGCAGCGGGGAATCCTACAATGAGCAGTTCTTC. Its translation: CASSGESYNEQFF.

This clone was counted only a few times. The V gene is TRBV7-2, the J gene TRBJ1-6; D is uncertain. CDR1 is SGHTA and CDR2 is FQGNSA in the germline V gene. With 1 base removed from V and 5 bases from J, the gap between germline ends came to 9 bases. The CDR3 consists of 15 residues. CDR3 coding DNA: TGTGCCAGCAGCTTAGAGAGGCATAATAATTCACCCCTCCACTTT. It yields the protein CASSLERHNNSPLHF.

V and J are TRBV19 and TRBJ1-4, with TRBD1 identical over 11 bases. CDR1 and CDR2 from the germline V gene are LNHDA and SQIVND (reference sequence). Trimming cost V 5 bases and J 0 bases; bases outside gene matches: 8. The CDR3 spans 18 residues. In nucleotides, the CDR3 is TGTGCCAGTAGTCTTAGGACAGGGGGCCCCTCAACTAATGAAAAACTGTTTTTT. Residues: CASSLRTGGPSTNEKLFF. The full variable domain, rest sourced from reference TRBV19 and TRBJ1-4, is DGGITQSPKYLFRKEGQNVTLSCEQNLNHDAMYWYRQDPGQGLRLIYYSQIVNDFQKGDIAEGYSVSREKKESFPLTVTSAQKNPTAFYLCASSLRTGGPSTNEKLFFGSGTQLSVL.

The rearrangement joins TRBV3-1 (or the pseudogene TRBV3-2) to TRBJ1-1; 7 bases are a match to TRBD1. CDR1 LGHDT and CDR2 YNNKEL come from the germline V gene (reference sequence). The CDR3 spans 14 residues. J was trimmed by 0 bases and V by 7 bases; bases with no gene match: 5. The CDR3 is CASTLTGMNTEAFF. The CDR3 bases are TGTGCCAGCACCCTGACAGGGATGAACACTGAAGCTTTCTTT.

The chain carries TRBV7-2 and TRBJ2-2, with D perhaps TRBD2 (6 bases). The germline CDR1 and CDR2 sequences are SGHTA and FQGNSA. The CDR3 is made up of 15 amino acids. Trimming removed 2 bases at V and 1 base at J, with 8 bases between. This CDR3 reads CASSLLGGNTGELFF. The CDR3 DNA reads as TGTGCCAGCAGCTTACTCGGGGGGAACACCGGGGAGCTGTTTTTT.

This rearrangement joins TRBV18 to TRBJ1-2, with D maybe TRBD1 (6 bases). There are 14 residues in the CDR3. The V gene lost 6 bases and the J gene lost 4 bases, with 15 bases spanning the gap. The germline gives CDR1 KGHSH, CDR2 LQKENI. CDR3 loop: CASSNSRGAYGYTF. The CDR3 coding sequence is TGTGCCAGCTCGAATTCCAGGGGTGCCTATGGCTACACCTTC.

The V gene is TRBV18, the J gene TRBJ2-7; D is perhaps TRBD2 (5 bases). CDR3 length equals 14 residues. Between the trimmed V and J ends, which lost 4 bases and 2 bases, there was a span of 12 bases. Germline lookup yields CDR1 KGHSH and CDR2 LQKENI. The CDR3 region has the DNA TGTGCCAGCTCACGTCCCGGGGAGACCTACGAGCAGTACTTC. This gives the protein CASSRPGETYEQYF.

The V and J genes are TRBV7-2 and TRBJ2-1, with TRBD1 matching 10 bases. CDR1 is SGHTA and CDR2 is FQGNSA in the germline V gene. V dropped 1 base and J dropped 10; count of bases not matched to a gene: 7. CDR3 length: 15 residues. CDR3 nucleotides: TGTGCCAGCAGCTTAGTAGGGACAGGGGTGGGGGAGCAGTTCTTC. Translation: CASSLVGTGVGEQFF.

This sequence joins TRBV27 and TRBJ2-3; TRBD1 matches at 9 bases. The length of the CDR3 is 20 residues. Trimming cost V 5 bases and J 5 bases; bases outside gene matches: 23. Per the germline V gene, CDR1 is MNHEY and CDR2 is SMNVEV (reference sequence). CDR3 region: CASSPRPPTSGTGKRDTQYF. The CDR3 coding sequence is TGTGCCAGCAGTCCTCGACCTCCAACTTCCGGGACAGGGAAGAGAGATACGCAGTATTTT.

The CDR3 protein is CASSSRDSQETQYF. Written as DNA, the CDR3 is TGTGCCAGCAGCTCTCGGGACTCACAAGAGACCCAGTACTTC. The chain joins TRBV5-4 to TRBJ2-5; D is possibly TRBD2 (6 bases). CDR1 and CDR2 (germline): SGHNT, YYREEE (reference sequence). Trimming removed 3 bases from V and 2 bases from J, with 11 bases in between. The CDR3 spans 14 residues.

The V call is TRBV7-9, the J call TRBJ1-1, with 7 bases lining up with TRBD1. There are 14 residues in the CDR3. CDR1 and CDR2 (germline): SEHNR, FQNEAQ (reference sequence). J gave up 4 bases and V 4 bases, and 6 bases lay outside the gene matches. CDR3: CASSSPDRATEAFF. DNA of the CDR3: TGTGCCAGCAGCTCCCCTGACAGGGCCACTGAAGCTTTCTTT.

This clone was recorded a few times. This sequence joins TRBV4-1 and TRBJ1-4; perhaps TRBD1 as D (5 bases). This CDR3 contains 15 residues. With 5 bases removed from V and 5 bases from J, the gap between germline ends came to 15 bases. Looked up from germline, CDR1 is MGHRA and CDR2 is YSYEKL. CDR3 sequence: CASSDPGRENEKLFF. The CDR3 DNA is TGCGCCAGCAGCGACCCGGGACGGGAGAATGAAAAACTGTTTTTT.

The CDR3 DNA reads TGTGCCAGCAGCTTAGCGGGGTCTCCGAACACTGAAGCTTTCTTT. It specifies CASSLAGSPNTEAFF. The chain recombines TRBV11-2 with TRBJ1-1; no definite D call. V lost 1 base to trimming and J lost 1 base, with 10 bases between them. Germline V CDR1 and CDR2: SGHAT, FQNNGV. There are 15 residues in the CDR3.

The V gene is TRBV15, the J gene TRBJ1-2; D gene ambiguous. V dropped 0 bases and J dropped 6 bases, with 14 bases sitting between them. CDR3 length: 15 residues. Germline lookup yields CDR1 LNHNV and CDR2 YYDKDF (reference sequence). The CDR3 here is CATSREISGYDGYTF. CDR3 DNA sequence: TGTGCCACCAGCAGAGAAATTTCGGGGTATGATGGCTACACCTTC.

The J gene is TRBJ1-5, the V gene TRBV7-9, with TRBD1 identical over 7 bases. The CDR3 has 14 residues. J was trimmed by 4 bases and V by 5 bases; bases with no gene match: 5. CDR1 is SEHNR, CDR2 FQNEAQ, per germline (reference sequence). DNA of the CDR3: TGTGCCAGCAGCCCCTCGACAGGGAATCAGCCCCAGCATTTT. The encoded protein is CASSPSTGNQPQHF.

This chain uses TRBV18 with TRBJ1-1; 8 bases line up with TRBD1. The germline CDR1 and CDR2 sequences are KGHSH and LQKENI. The CDR3 contains 16 residues. J was trimmed by 2 bases and V by 4 bases; bases with no gene match: 9. DNA for the CDR3: TGTGCCAGCTCACGAACAGGGGGAGATGTTAACACTGAAGCTTTCTTT. Encoded protein: CASSRTGGDVNTEAFF.

This rearrangement joins TRBV2 to TRBJ2-5, with a possible D match to TRBD2 (5 bases). The CDR3 runs 12 residues. Germline loops: CDR1 SNHLY, CDR2 FYNNEI. V was trimmed by 7 bases and J by 5 bases, leaving 11 bases between them. The CDR3 loop reads CASNRELETQYF. In DNA form, the CDR3 reads TGTGCCAGCAATCGGGAACTCGAGACCCAGTACTTC. The complete variable domain, with remaining parts taken from reference TRBV2 and TRBJ2-5, reads EPEVTQTPSHQVTQMGQEVILRCVPISNHLYFYWYRQILGQKVEFLVSFYNNEISEKSEIFDDQFSVERPDGSNFTLKIRSTKLEDSAMYFCASNRELETQYFGPGTRLLVL.

The chain is built from TRBV27 and TRBJ1-6, with 10 bases matching TRBD1. V lost 5 bases, J lost 10 bases, and 14 bases stayed unmatched. Germline V gene data show CDR1 as MNHEY and CDR2 as SMNVEV (reference sequence). The CDR3 consists of 17 residues. The CDR3 DNA is TGTGCCAGCAGTCCCCAACCGGGACAGGGGTTGTTCTCACCCCTCCACTTT. Amino acids: CASSPQPGQGLFSPLHF.

The gene calls are TRBV11-2 and TRBJ1-1; D is undetermined. The CDR3 runs to 15 residues. CDR1 is SGHAT and CDR2 is FQNNGV in the germline V gene. V was trimmed by 2 bases and J by 2 bases, leaving 12 bases between them. CDR3: CASSLITSPNTEAFF. DNA for the CDR3: TGTGCCAGCAGCTTAATCACATCTCCAAACACTGAAGCTTTCTTT.

The chain combines TRBV6-6 with TRBJ1-2, with D unclear. The CDR3 has 13 amino acids. The V end lost 2 bases, the J end lost 6 bases, and 10 bases lay between the germline ends. Per germline, CDR1 MNHNY and CDR2 SVGAGI (reference sequence). The CDR3 region is CASSYGPPDGYTF. In DNA form, the CDR3 reads TGTGCCAGCAGTTACGGGCCGCCTGATGGCTACACCTTC.

The chain employs TRBV2 and TRBJ2-1; TRBD2 matches at 14 bases. The trim removed 6 bases at V and 2 bases at J, leaving 3 bases unmatched. The CDR3 length is 16 residues. CDR1 SNHLY and CDR2 FYNNEI come from the germline V gene. CDR3 DNA: TGTGCCAGCAGCAGACTAGCGGGGGGGCCCTACAATGAGCAGTTCTTC. Its protein product is CASSRLAGGPYNEQFF.

The chain combines TRBV6-6 with TRBJ1-1; 11 bases align to TRBD1. Germline V gene sequence: CDR1 MNHNY, CDR2 SVGAGI (reference sequence). With V trimmed by 6 bases and J by 4 bases, 4 bases remained unmatched. The CDR3 consists of 14 residues. The CDR3 here is CASSRDRGGTEAFF. The CDR3 DNA follows: TGTGCCAGCAGCAGGGACAGGGGGGGCACTGAAGCTTTCTTT.

The chain has TRBV9 and TRBJ2-5, with a possible D match to TRBD1 (6 bases). The CDR3 is made up of 14 amino acids. Germline V gene sequence: CDR1 SGDLS, CDR2 YYNGEE. The V end lost 3 bases, the J end lost 2 bases, and 11 bases lay between the germline ends. The CDR3 region is CASSARQGQETQYF. CDR3 coding DNA: TGTGCCAGCAGCGCAAGGCAGGGGCAAGAGACCCAGTACTTC. Supplemented by reference TRBV9 and TRBJ2-5, the full variable domain reads DSGVTQTPKHLITATGQRVTLRCSPRSGDLSVYWYQQSLDQGLQFLIQYYNGEERAKGNILERFSAQQFPDLHSELNLSSLELGDSALYFCASSARQGQETQYFGPGTRLLVL.

V and J are TRBV18 and TRBJ2-4, with D possibly matching TRBD2 (5 bases). V lost 4 bases, J lost 7 bases, and 11 bases lay in between. This CDR3 is 13 amino acids long. Germline assignment: CDR1 KGHSH and CDR2 LQKENI. CDR3 amino acids: CASSRAAGNIQYF. CDR3 sequence (DNA): TGTGCCAGCTCACGGGCGGCGGGTAACATTCAGTACTTC.